These T cell receptor beta chains were read from a single sample in a study of T cell repertoires in cytomegalovirus infection. Via MiXCR, TCRdb re-called the reads, giving one row per CDR3 protein. Here the sample spans 650,000 to 850,000 distinct CDR3 sequences, about 29% being singletons. No antigen is known for these receptors. The sequencing used cultured CD8+ T cells from PBMCs, collected from culture after CMV antigen stimulation. These receptors came from a human donor in good health (CMV status not recorded). Some clones in this sample may be carry-over from other donors' samples. Both conserved end residues are part of each CDR3. Fields, in order: clone size, V gene, D gene, J gene, CDR3 length, CDR3 protein, CDR3 DNA. The D gene is left open where the match is weak. Part of the rows lack a size; the others show once, few, many or a class for expanded clones.

.	TRBV6-2/TRBV6-3	.	TRBJ1-1	15	CASKRSPGKSTEAFF	TGTGCCAGCAAAAGATCCCCAGGGAAGTCCACTGAAGCTTTCTTT
.	TRBV2	.	TRBJ1-1	16	CASSDQGWFLNTEAFF	TGTGCCAGCAGTGATCAGGGATGGTTTTTGAACACTGAAGCTTTCTTT
.	TRBV6-1	.	TRBJ1-1	14	CASSETSLGPEAFF	TGTGCCAGCAGTGAAACATCTTTGGGGCCTGAAGCTTTCTTT
.	TRBV7-9	.	TRBJ1-1	15	CASSPPGRLNTEAFF	TGTGCCAGCAGCCCCCCCGGCCGTTTGAACACTGAAGCTTTCTTT
many	TRBV7-2	.	TRBJ2-1	15	CASTSIRASYNEQFF	TGTGCCAGCACTTCGATCCGGGCGTCTTACAATGAGCAGTTCTTC
few	TRBV7-6	.	TRBJ2-2	12	CASLMNTGELFF	TGTGCCAGCCTTATGAACACCGGGGAGCTGTTTTTT
.	TRBV5-1	.	TRBJ1-5	15	CASSLGTTGNQPQHF	TGCGCCAGCAGCTTGGGGACAACGGGCAATCAGCCCCAGCATTTT
.	TRBV20-1	TRBD1	TRBJ2-7	15	CSATDRGGDIYEQYF	TGCAGTGCTACCGACAGGGGCGGGGATATCTACGAGCAGTACTTC
.	TRBV6-1	.	TRBJ1-1	13	CASPHGPNTEAFF	TGTGCCAGCCCCCATGGCCCGAACACTGAAGCTTTCTTT
few	TRBV12-3/TRBV12-4	.	TRBJ1-4	14	CASSLPGEGEKLFF	TGTGCCAGCAGTTTACCGGGGGAAGGGGAAAAACTGTTTTTT
many	TRBV6-4	TRBD1	TRBJ1-1	13	CASSTGANTEAFF	TGTGCCAGCAGTACAGGGGCGAACACTGAAGCTTTCTTT
.	TRBV9	TRBD1	TRBJ2-1	20	CASSVARDRGRSRPYNEQFF	TGTGCCAGCAGCGTAGCGAGGGACAGGGGGCGGTCAAGACCTTACAATGAGCAGTTCTTC
few	TRBV4-1	TRBD1	TRBJ2-7	16	CASSQTQGQRMVEQYF	TGCGCCAGCAGCCAAACACAGGGACAGAGGATGGTTGAGCAGTACTTC
.	TRBV12-3/TRBV12-4	.	TRBJ2-6	15	CASSLGGSRANVLTF	TGTGCCAGCAGTTTAGGTGGCTCTAGGGCCAACGTCCTGACTTTC
few	TRBV7-2	.	TRBJ2-2	14	CASSPVAGNGELFF	TGTGCCAGCAGCCCTGTAGCCGGGAACGGGGAGCTGTTTTTT
few	TRBV27	.	TRBJ1-1	15	CASSLGGHLNTEAFF	TGTGCCAGCAGTCTGGGGGGACACTTGAACACTGAAGCTTTCTTT
.	TRBV9	.	TRBJ1-1	15	CASSDTGKMNTEAFF	TGTGCCAGCAGCGATACAGGGAAAATGAACACTGAAGCTTTCTTT
.	TRBV2	.	TRBJ2-6	17	CASSEALLRAGANVLTF	TGTGCCAGCAGTGAAGCGCTTCTAAGGGCAGGGGCCAACGTCCTGACTTTC
once	TRBV7-2	TRBD1	TRBJ1-1	16	CASSLNRGRVNTEAFF	TGTGCCAGCAGCTTAAATAGGGGGCGGGTGAACACTGAAGCTTTCTTT
.	TRBV7-4	TRBD1	TRBJ2-5	16	CASSPGTATYQETQYF	TGTGCCAGCAGCCCCGGGACAGCGACGTACCAAGAGACCCAGTACTTC
.	TRBV28	TRBD2	TRBJ2-2	15	CAIEMGLAFTGELFF	TGTGCCATAGAGATGGGACTAGCATTCACCGGGGAGCTGTTTTTT
.	TRBV4-2	TRBD2	TRBJ2-1	17	CASSQEGSSGGWNEQFF	TGTGCCAGCAGCCAAGAGGGGTCTAGCGGGGGATGGAATGAGCAGTTCTTC
.	TRBV4-3	TRBD2	TRBJ2-1	18	CASSQTTTSGALWNEQFF	TGCGCCAGCAGCCAGACGACGACTAGCGGGGCTTTATGGAATGAGCAGTTCTTC
.	TRBV7-6	.	TRBJ1-4	15	CASRESGGTIEKLFF	TGTGCCAGCAGGGAATCGGGGGGCACGATTGAAAAACTGTTTTTT
once	TRBV6-6	TRBD1	TRBJ1-2	16	CASSYAMTGPYYGYTF	TGTGCCAGCAGTTACGCTATGACAGGGCCCTACTATGGCTACACCTTC
few	TRBV28	TRBD1	TRBJ2-2	15	CASSPMYRGTGELFF	TGTGCCAGCAGTCCGATGTACAGGGGCACCGGGGAGCTGTTTTTT
many	TRBV7-9	TRBD2	TRBJ2-3	17	CASSSTGGSVSTDTQYF	TGTGCCAGCAGCTCCACGGGGGGGTCCGTGTCCACAGATACGCAGTATTTT
once	TRBV4-1	.	TRBJ1-2	17	CASSQDVMETPNGGYTF	TGCGCCAGCAGCCAAGATGTAATGGAGACGCCTAACGGTGGCTACACCTTC
.	TRBV5-6	.	TRBJ2-3	13	CASSLGGGATQYF	TGTGCCAGCAGCTTGGGAGGAGGAGCTACGCAGTATTTT
few	TRBV12-3/TRBV12-4	.	TRBJ2-7	13	CASSFGPTYEQYF	TGTGCCAGCAGTTTCGGGCCCACCTACGAGCAGTACTTC
.	TRBV7-7	.	TRBJ2-1	14	CASSRRGGDNEQFF	TGTGCTAGCAGCCGACGTGGAGGCGACAATGAGCAGTTCTTC
few	TRBV7-6	.	TRBJ1-2	14	CASSPTVVGSGYTF	TGTGCCAGCAGCCCCACGGTGGTAGGTTCCGGCTACACCTTC
.	TRBV5-5	.	TRBJ1-2	15	CASSSPGGGENGYTF	TGTGCCAGCAGCTCCCCAGGCGGGGGTGAGAATGGCTACACCTTC
.	TRBV2	.	TRBJ1-4	14	CASSEGDLDEKLFF	TGTGCCAGCAGTGAAGGGGATTTAGATGAAAAACTGTTTTTT
many	TRBV7-6	TRBD1	TRBJ2-1	15	CASSLGGGRWDEQFF	TGTGCCAGCAGCTTAGGAGGGGGCCGGTGGGATGAGCAGTTCTTC
many	TRBV7-2	.	TRBJ1-1	13	CASSLGESTEAFF	TGTGCCAGCAGCTTAGGGGAGTCCACTGAAGCTTTCTTT
many	TRBV7-9	.	TRBJ2-7	13	CASSSQRMDEQYF	TGTGCCAGCAGCTCCCAAAGGATGGACGAGCAGTACTTC
many	TRBV12-3/TRBV12-4	.	TRBJ2-5	12	CASSPGRVTQYF	TGTGCCAGCAGTCCCGGTCGGGTGACCCAGTACTTC
.	TRBV11-3	TRBD2	TRBJ2-3	14	CASSSGLSPDTQYF	TGTGCCAGCAGCTCGGGACTAAGCCCAGATACGCAGTATTTT
many	TRBV6-2/TRBV6-3	.	TRBJ1-1	14	CASSYAGMNTEAFF	TGTGCCAGCAGTTACGCAGGGATGAACACTGAAGCTTTCTTT
.	TRBV4-1	.	TRBJ2-1	15	CASSQDAGAFGEQFF	TGCGCCAGCAGCCAAGACGCGGGGGCCTTTGGTGAGCAGTTCTTC
many	TRBV7-9	TRBD2	TRBJ2-3	15	CASRRTSGSTDTQYF	TGTGCCAGCAGACGGACTAGCGGAAGCACAGATACGCAGTATTTT
.	TRBV27	TRBD1	TRBJ2-1	16	CASSPPWTGVDNEQFF	TGTGCCAGCAGTCCTCCATGGACAGGGGTGGACAATGAGCAGTTCTTC
.	TRBV7-6	.	TRBJ1-4	14	CASSLLATNEKLFF	TGTGCCAGCAGCTTATTGGCGACTAATGAAAAACTGTTTTTT
.	TRBV29-1	.	TRBJ2-1	16	CSVEGGVQASYNEQFF	TGCAGCGTTGAAGGAGGGGTACAGGCTTCCTACAATGAGCAGTTCTTC
.	TRBV24-1	.	TRBJ2-1	10	CAATRHEQFF	TGTGCCGCTACTCGCCATGAGCAGTTCTTC
.	TRBV7-9	.	TRBJ2-1	13	CASTPGTLYEQFF	TGTGCCAGCACACCCGGGACTCTCTATGAGCAGTTCTTC
.	TRBV6-5	TRBD2	TRBJ2-2	15	CASLGRGGHTGELFF	TGTGCCAGTTTAGGGCGGGGGGGCCACACCGGGGAGCTGTTTTTT
few	TRBV6-6	.	TRBJ2-3	14	CASIGVPATDTQYF	TGTGCCAGCATCGGGGTCCCGGCAACAGATACGCAGTATTTT
many	TRBV6-6	.	TRBJ2-2	13	CASSYGQTGELFF	TGTGCCAGCAGTTACGGGCAGACCGGGGAGCTGTTTTTT